This T cell receptor beta chain was sequenced for a study of early T cells in non-severe SARS-CoV-2 infection (dated by TCRdb to 2020 to 2022). Study-level background: Because TCR sequencing was done on bulk RNA from unsorted whole blood, the alpha and beta chains could not be paired. Study-wide conclusions, independent of this receptor: Matching against VDJdb was skewed toward anti-spike CD8 responses, likely underestimated virus-specific expansions, and missed private and CD4 specificities.

CDR1 and CDR2, looked up from the germline V gene, are SGHTA and FQGNSA. Between the V and J ends, shortened by 8 bases and 0 bases respectively, the junction contains 11 bases. Spanning cysteine to phenylalanine, the CDR3 consists of 13 amino acids. Only the CDR3 region is kept as DNA, spanning 39 bases read in frame from base 1. Set within a cohort of healthcare workers in London, UK, this nested case-control study involved weekly PCR testing of nasopharyngeal swabs along with blood sampling. Healthcare workers were enrolled in the week of the UK lockdown, from 23 to 31 March 2020, and were followed every week for up to roughly 15 weeks. Details on this clonotype: Its target antigen remains unknown. No quality values exist for individual bases; no much larger clone is one base distant.

The library was prepared using 5' RACE. TCRdb shows the sequencer as NextSeq 500. The TCR library protocol attached unique molecular identifiers to individual cDNA molecules to correct for sequencing error and PCR bias. Both TCR alpha and beta chains were sequenced, and tight co-correlation was observed between alpha and beta sequence abundances in each sample. As for the original processing: Decombinator V4 was used to perform V gene, J gene and CDR3 annotation of TCR sequences. Expanded TCRs were defined as changing significantly between any two time points under a Poisson model with p below 0.0001. TCR abundances were normalised to the total number of TCRs sequenced in each sample and reported as counts per million. TRAV1-2 paired with TRAJ12, TRAJ20 or TRAJ33 defined MAIT TCRs, while TRAV10 paired with TRAJ18 defined iNKT TCRs. A search of VDJdb, accessed on 1 November 2021, was run for TCRs annotated to CMV, EBV and SARS-CoV-2, with TCRs annotated for multiple antigens excluded. Through fastp at Q25 and MiXCR, TCRdb rebuilt clones from the public reads, retaining in-frame beta chains. Identical CDR3 protein sequences are pooled into one entry, listed with their most common genes and DNA. TCRdb's processing, not the authors', yielded these V and J calls. This sample gives approximately 60,000 distinct CDR3 sequences in total; roughly 12% of them show up just once. The top ten clones comprise 2.5% to 3% of the sample.

Sequencing used whole blood. The TCR comes from an adult who was a healthcare worker with PCR-confirmed SARS-CoV-2 infection or an uninfected control (not recorded which). The chain uses TRBV7-2 and TRBJ2-7; a confident D gene designation cannot be given. DNA sequence: TGTGCCAGCTTGTCCCGGAACTCCTACGAGCAGTACTTC. Its coded protein is CASLSRNSYEQYF.